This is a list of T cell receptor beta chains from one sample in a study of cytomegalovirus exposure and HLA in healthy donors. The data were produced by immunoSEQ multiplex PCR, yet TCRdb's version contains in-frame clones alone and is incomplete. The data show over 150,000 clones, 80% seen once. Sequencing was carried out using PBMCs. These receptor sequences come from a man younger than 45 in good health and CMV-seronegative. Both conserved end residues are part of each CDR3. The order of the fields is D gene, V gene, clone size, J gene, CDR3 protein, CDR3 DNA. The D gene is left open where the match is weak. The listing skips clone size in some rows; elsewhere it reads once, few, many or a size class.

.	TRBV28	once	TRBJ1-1	CASSLAPEVPNTEAFF	TGTGCCAGCAGTTTAGCCCCCGAGGTCCCGAACACTGAAGCTTTCTTT
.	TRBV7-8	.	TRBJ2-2	CASSFGGPTGELFF	TGTGCCAGCAGCTTCGGTGGGCCTACGGGGGAGCTGTTTTTT
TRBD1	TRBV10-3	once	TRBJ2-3	CAISESTGTGVSDTQYF	TGTGCCATCAGTGAGTCAACCGGGACAGGGGTCTCAGATACGCAGTATTTT
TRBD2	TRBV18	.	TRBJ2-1	CASSPMAGGRNEQFF	TGTGCCAGCTCACCAATGGCGGGGGGGAGGAATGAGCAGTTCTTC
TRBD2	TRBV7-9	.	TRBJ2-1	CASIPLAGGPNEQFF	TGTGCCAGCATCCCACTCGCGGGAGGGCCGAATGAGCAGTTCTTC
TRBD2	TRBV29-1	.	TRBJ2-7	CSVPGLAGESHEQYF	TGCAGCGTGCCGGGACTAGCGGGAGAGTCCCACGAGCAGTACTTC
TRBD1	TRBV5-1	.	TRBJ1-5	CASSAGQKDQPQHF	TGCGCCAGCAGCGCGGGACAGAAGGATCAGCCCCAGCATTTT
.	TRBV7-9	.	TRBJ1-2	CASSLAASYGYTF	TGTGCCAGCAGCTTAGCCGCCAGCTATGGCTACACCTTC
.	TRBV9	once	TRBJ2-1	CASSVVGGGSLYNEQFF	TGTGCCAGCAGCGTAGTCGGGGGAGGATCCCTCTACAATGAGCAGTTCTTC
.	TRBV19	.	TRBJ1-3	CASKGASSGNTIYF	TGTGCCAGCAAAGGGGCGAGCTCTGGAAACACCATATATTTT
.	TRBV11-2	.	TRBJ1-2	CASSSLRGARGYTF	TGTGCCAGCAGCTCCTTGCGGGGGGCGCGGGGCTACACCTTC
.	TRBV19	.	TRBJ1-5	CASSTHENQPQHF	TGTGCCAGTAGTACCCATGAGAATCAGCCCCAGCATTTT
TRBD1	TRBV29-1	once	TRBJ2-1	CSVARDREDNEQFF	TGCAGCGTTGCTCGGGACAGGGAGGACAATGAGCAGTTCTTC
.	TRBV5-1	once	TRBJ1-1	CASSLVGEDTEAFF	TGCGCCAGCAGCTTGGTCGGAGAGGACACTGAAGCTTTCTTT
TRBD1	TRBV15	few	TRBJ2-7	CATSNYRGYEQYF	TGTGCCACCAGCAATTACAGGGGCTACGAGCAGTACTTC
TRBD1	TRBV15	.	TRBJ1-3	CATSRARQGFGNTIYF	TGTGCCACCAGCAGAGCTCGACAGGGTTTCGGAAACACCATATATTTT
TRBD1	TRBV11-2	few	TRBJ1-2	CASSLVAGGLVYGYTF	TGTGCCAGCAGCTTAGTCGCAGGGGGGTTGGTCTATGGCTACACCTTC
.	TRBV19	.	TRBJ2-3	CASSMWGGMSTDTQYF	TGTGCCAGTAGTATGTGGGGCGGGATGAGCACAGATACGCAGTATTTT
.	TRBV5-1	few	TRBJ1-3	CASGPGLSGNTIYF	TGCGCCAGCGGCCCGGGACTCTCTGGAAACACCATATATTTT
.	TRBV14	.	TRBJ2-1	CASRTTGFNEQFF	TGTGCCAGCAGGACCACAGGGTTCAATGAGCAGTTCTTC
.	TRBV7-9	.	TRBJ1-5	CASSFDTSQHF	TGTGCCAGCAGCTTCGACACTTCCCAGCATTTT
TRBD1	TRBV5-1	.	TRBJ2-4	CASSASGTGSNIQYF	TGCGCCAGCAGCGCCTCCGGGACAGGGAGCAACATTCAGTACTTC
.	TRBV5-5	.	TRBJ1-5	CASSLMEVGGQPQHF	TGTGCCAGCAGCTTGATGGAGGTTGGTGGTCAGCCCCAGCATTTT
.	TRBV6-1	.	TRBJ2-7	CASSEVASTIYEQYF	TGTGCCAGCAGTGAAGTGGCTAGCACTATCTACGAGCAGTACTTC
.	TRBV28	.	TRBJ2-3	CASSLWDRSTDTQYF	TGTGCCAGCAGTTTATGGGACAGAAGCACAGATACGCAGTATTTT
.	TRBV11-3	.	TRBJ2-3	CASSLGSSGDTQYF	TGTGCCAGCAGCTTAGGGTCGAGCGGAGATACGCAGTATTTT
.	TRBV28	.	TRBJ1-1	CASRSGAPLNTEAFF	TGTGCCAGCAGGTCAGGGGCCCCGTTGAACACTGAAGCTTTCTTT
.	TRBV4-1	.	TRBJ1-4	CASSQAMVEKLFF	TGCGCCAGCAGCCAAGCTATGGTTGAAAAACTGTTTTTT
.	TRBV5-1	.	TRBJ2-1	CASSSRLDYNEQFF	TGCGCCAGCAGCTCTAGGCTGGATTACAATGAGCAGTTCTTC
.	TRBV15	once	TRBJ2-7	CATSADTAYEQYF	TGTGCCACCAGCGCGGACACAGCCTACGAGCAGTACTTC
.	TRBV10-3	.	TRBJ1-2	CAISGAPFGQDSLPHYGYTF	TGTGCCATCAGTGGGGCACCTTTTGGACAAGACTCCCTCCCCCACTATGGCTACACCTTC
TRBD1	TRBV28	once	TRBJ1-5	CASSTTGGRQPQHF	TGTGCCAGCAGTACCACAGGGGGCAGACAGCCCCAGCATTTT
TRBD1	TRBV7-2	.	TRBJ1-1	CASSRGTGGITEAFF	TGTGCCAGCAGCAGAGGGACAGGGGGTATCACTGAAGCTTTCTTT
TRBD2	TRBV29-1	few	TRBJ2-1	CSVPPSGSSYNEQFF	TGCAGCGTTCCTCCTAGCGGGAGCTCCTACAATGAGCAGTTCTTC
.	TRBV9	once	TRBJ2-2	CASSVELQVTGELFF	TGTGCCAGCAGCGTTGAGCTACAGGTGACCGGGGAGCTGTTTTTT
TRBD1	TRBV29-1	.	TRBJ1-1	CSGQGGMNTEAFF	TGCAGTGGACAGGGGGGCATGAACACTGAAGCTTTCTTT
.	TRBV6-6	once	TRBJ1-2	CASSVNRVEGYTF	TGTGCCAGCAGTGTAAACAGGGTGGAGGGCTACACCTTC